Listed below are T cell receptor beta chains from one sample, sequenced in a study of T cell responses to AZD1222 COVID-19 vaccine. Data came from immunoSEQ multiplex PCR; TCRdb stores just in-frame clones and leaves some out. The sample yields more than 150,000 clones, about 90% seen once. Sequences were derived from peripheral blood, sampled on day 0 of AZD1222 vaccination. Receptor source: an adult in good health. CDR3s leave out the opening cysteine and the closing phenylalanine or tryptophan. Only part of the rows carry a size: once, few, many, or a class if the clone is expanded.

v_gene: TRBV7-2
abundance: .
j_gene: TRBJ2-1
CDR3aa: ASSKSGTSGILSYNEQF

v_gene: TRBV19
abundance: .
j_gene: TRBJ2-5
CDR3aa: ASSNDRDLNTQY

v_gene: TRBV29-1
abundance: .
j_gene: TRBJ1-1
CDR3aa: SVRLQTMNTEAF

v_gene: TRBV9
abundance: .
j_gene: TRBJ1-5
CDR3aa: ASSLTGQFNQPQH

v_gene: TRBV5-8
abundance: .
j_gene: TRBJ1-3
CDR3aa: ASSLALGPGNTIY

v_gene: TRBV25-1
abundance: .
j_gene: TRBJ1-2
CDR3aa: ASSEHTGIDGYT

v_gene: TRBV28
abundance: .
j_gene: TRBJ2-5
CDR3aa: ASRSEYQETQY

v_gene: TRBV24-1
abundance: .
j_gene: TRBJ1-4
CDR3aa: ATRVTGEGTNEKLF

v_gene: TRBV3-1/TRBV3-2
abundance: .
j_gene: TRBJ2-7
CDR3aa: ASSQDMGPNEQY

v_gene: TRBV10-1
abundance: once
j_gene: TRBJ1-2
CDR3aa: ASSERRGTSNYGYT

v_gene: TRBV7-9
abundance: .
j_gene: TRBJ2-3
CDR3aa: ASSLRLVRDGGDTQY

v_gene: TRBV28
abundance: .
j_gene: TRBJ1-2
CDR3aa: ASTSKEGRGYT

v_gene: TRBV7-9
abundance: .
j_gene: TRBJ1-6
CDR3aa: ASSSEVDSPLH

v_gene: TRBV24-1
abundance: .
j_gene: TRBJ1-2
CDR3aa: ATSDAAPSGGYT

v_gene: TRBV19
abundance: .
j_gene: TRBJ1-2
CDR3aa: ASSIGGLADYGYT

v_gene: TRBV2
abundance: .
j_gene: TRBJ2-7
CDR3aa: ASSPGTVSA

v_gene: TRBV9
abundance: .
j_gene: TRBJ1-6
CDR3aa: ASSVEGQLNSPLH

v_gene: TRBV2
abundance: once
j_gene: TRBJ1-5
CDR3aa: ASRIYRGVSNQPQH

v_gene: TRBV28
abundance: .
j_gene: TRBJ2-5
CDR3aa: ASSFEQTQY

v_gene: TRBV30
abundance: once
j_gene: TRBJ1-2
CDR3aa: AWMDREVGGYT

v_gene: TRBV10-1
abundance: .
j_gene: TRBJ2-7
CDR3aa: ASSDPPGTYEQY

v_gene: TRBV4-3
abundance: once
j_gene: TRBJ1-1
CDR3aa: ASSQQLGSRTEAF

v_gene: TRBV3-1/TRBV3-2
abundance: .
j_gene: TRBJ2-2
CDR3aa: ASSQERGLAGELF

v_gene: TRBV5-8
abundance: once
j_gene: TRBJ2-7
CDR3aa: ASSLRRVAEQY

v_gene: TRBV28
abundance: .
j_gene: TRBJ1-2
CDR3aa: ASSPGGQGYT

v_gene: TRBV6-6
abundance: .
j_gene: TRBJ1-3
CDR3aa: ASSYSGQGVGNTIY

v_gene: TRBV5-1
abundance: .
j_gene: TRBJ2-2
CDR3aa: ASTLGGLVAGELF

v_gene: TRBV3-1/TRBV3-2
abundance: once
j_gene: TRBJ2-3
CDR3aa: ASSQRPRAGVSTDTQY

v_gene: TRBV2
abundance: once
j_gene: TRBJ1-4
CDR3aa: ASRGGNEKLF

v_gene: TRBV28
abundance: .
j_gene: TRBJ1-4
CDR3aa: ASSLTMGYEKLF

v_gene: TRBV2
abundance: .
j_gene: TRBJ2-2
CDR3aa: ASMEGILAGELF

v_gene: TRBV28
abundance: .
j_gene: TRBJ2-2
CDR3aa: ASSHTTILTGELF

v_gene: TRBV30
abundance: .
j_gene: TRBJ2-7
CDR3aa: AWSRRQTYEQY

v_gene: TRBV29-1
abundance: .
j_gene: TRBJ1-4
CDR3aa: SVAGADEKLF

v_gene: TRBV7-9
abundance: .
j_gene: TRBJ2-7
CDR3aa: ASSTRGGAEEQY

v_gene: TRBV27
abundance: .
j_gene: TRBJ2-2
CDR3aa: ASRTMLGDTGELF

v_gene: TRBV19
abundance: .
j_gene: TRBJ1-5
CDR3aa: ASKDRGNQPQH

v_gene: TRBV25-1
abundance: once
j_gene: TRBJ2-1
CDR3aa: ASSEGTVFVSEQF

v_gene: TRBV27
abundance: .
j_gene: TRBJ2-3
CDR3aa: ASFKKAADTQY